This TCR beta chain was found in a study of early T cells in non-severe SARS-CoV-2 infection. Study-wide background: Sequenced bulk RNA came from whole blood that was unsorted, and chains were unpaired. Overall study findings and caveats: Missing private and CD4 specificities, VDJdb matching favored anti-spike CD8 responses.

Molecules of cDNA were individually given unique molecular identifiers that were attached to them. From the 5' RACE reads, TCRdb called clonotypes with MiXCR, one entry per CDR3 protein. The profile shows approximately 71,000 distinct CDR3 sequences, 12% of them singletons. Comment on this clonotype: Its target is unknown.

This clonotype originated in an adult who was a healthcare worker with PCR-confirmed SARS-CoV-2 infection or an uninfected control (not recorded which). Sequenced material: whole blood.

The CDR3 sequence is CASSQELAGGPDTQYF. CDR3 sequence (DNA): TGCGCCAGCAGCCAAGAACTAGCGGGGGGGCCAGATACGCAGTATTTT. The chain carries TRBV4-3 and TRBJ2-3; 13 bases line up with TRBD2. With V trimmed by 0 bases and J by 4 bases, 1 base remained unmatched. Germline V gives CDR1 LGHNA, CDR2 YSLEER. The CDR3 spans 16 residues.